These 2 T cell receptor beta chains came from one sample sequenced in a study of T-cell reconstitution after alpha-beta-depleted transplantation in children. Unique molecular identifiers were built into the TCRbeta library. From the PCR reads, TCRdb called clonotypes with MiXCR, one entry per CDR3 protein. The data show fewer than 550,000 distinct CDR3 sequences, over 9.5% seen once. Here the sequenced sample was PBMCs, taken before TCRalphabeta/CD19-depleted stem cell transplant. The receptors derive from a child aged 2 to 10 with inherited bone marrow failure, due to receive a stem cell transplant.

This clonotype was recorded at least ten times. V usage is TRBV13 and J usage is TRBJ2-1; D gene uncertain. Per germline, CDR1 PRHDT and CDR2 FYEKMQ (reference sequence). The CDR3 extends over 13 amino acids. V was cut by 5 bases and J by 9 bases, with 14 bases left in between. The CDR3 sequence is CASSPIAGIEQFF. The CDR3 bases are TGTGCCAGCAGCCCCATCGCAGGCATTGAGCAGTTCTTC.

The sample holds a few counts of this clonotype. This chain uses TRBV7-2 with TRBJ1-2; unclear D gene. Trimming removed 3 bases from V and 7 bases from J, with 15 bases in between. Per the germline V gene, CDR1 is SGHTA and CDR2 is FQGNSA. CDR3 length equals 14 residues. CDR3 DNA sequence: TGTGCCAGCAGCTTGGGTTGGCAGCTTTGTGGCTACACCTTC. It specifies CASSLGWQLCGYTF.